The 6 T cell receptor beta chains given below trace back to one sample, sequenced in a study of shared clonotypes between healthy human individuals. Using immunoSEQ multiplex PCR, the repertoire was profiled, and TCRdb retains in-frame clones only, with some absent. The sample includes some 2,100,000 clones, more than 90% of them seen just once. Sequencing was done on a sample of naive CD4+ T cells sorted from blood. Subset described: CD45RA+ positively selected. These receptors all stem from a man between 18 and 29 years old in good health.

The rearrangement joins TRBV19 to TRBJ1-2, with 7 bases matching TRBD1. This CDR3 is built from 15 residues. Germline V gene lookup returns CDR1 LNHDA and CDR2 SQIVND (reference sequence). The junction had 6 bases not matched to a gene; V was cut back by 1 base and J by 4 bases. The CDR3 loop is CASSIGWGQSYGYTF. The CDR3 nucleotides read TGTGCCAGTAGTATAGGCTGGGGACAGTCCTATGGCTACACCTTC.

V and J are TRBV5-1 and TRBJ1-2, with TRBD1 matching 7 bases. Germline loops: CDR1 SGHRS, CDR2 YFSETQ. The CDR3 is 14 residues long. V trimming: 0 bases; J trimming: 6 bases; junction bases outside the gene matches: 5. The CDR3: CASSLAGQADGYTF. The DNA for the CDR3 is TGCGCCAGCAGCTTGGCTGGACAGGCGGATGGCTACACCTTC.

V is TRBV10-1 and J is TRBJ2-1; 8 bases match TRBD2. Losses at the gene ends were 8 bases for V and 7 bases for J; bases not matched to a gene: 19. This CDR3 region has 17 residues. Germline values: CDR1 WNHNN, CDR2 SYGVQD (reference sequence). CDR3 region: CASPTRYREGRWNEQFF. DNA of the CDR3: TGCGCCAGCCCCACAAGATACCGGGAGGGCCGATGGAATGAGCAGTTCTTC.

The chain carries TRBV5-4 and TRBJ1-1; maybe TRBD1 (6 bases). V dropped 2 bases and J dropped 5 bases, with 7 bases sitting between them. Per the germline V gene, CDR1 is SGHNT and CDR2 is YYREEE (reference sequence). The CDR3 has 12 residues. The CDR3: CASSFQGTEAFF. CDR3 coding DNA: TGTGCCAGCAGCTTCCAGGGGACTGAAGCTTTCTTT.

This rearrangement joins TRBV10-2 to TRBJ1-1; D remains unclear. The V end was cut by 7 bases, the J end by 3 bases, with 12 bases between. The germline V gene encodes CDR1 WSHSY and CDR2 SAAADI. The CDR3 is 13 amino acids. CDR3 protein: CASKSQTYTEAFF. CDR3 sequence (DNA): TGCGCCAGCAAATCACAGACCTACACTGAAGCTTTCTTT.

The V call is TRBV9, the J call TRBJ2-7; 14 nucleotides agree with TRBD2. After removal of 4 bases from V and 5 bases from J, the junction contained 8 bases not matched to a gene. Germline values: CDR1 SGDLS, CDR2 YYNGEE. This CDR3 comprises 16 residues. The chain's CDR3 is CASSPRLAGGPDEQYF. The DNA for the CDR3 is TGTGCCAGCAGCCCCAGACTAGCGGGGGGGCCCGACGAGCAGTACTTC.